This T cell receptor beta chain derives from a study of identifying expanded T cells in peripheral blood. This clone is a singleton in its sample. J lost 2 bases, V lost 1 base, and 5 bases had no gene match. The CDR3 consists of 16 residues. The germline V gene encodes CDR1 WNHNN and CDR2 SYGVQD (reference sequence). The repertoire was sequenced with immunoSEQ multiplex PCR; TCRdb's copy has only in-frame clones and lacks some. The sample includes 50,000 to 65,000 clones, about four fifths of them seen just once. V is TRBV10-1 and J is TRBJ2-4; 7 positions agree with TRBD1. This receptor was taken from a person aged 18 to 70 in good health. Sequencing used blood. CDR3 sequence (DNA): TGCGCCAGCAGTGAGTTCTCAGGGGGATCCAAAAACATTCAGTACTTC. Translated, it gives CASSEFSGGSKNIQYF.